This T cell receptor (beta chain) was sequenced for a study of shared clonotypes between healthy human individuals. Positive CCR7 selection of CD45RO-negative cells yielded the naive CD8 cells, and terminally differentiated effector memory CD45RA+ cells were excluded. Adults of Caucasian background living in Nashville, Tennessee made up all donors. On this clone: Its antigen is currently unknown.

The V and J ends lost 5 bases and 8 bases respectively, with 10 bases between them. Germline loops: CDR1 SGHTS, CDR2 YDEGEE. The CDR3 consists of 11 residues. Findings of the study overall: Researchers found naive subsets generally carried larger estimated richness than memory subsets. It was anticipated that sequencing depth would influence how many clonotypes donors shared. Non-shared clonotypes had lower generation probabilities than clonotypes shared by all four sorted-subset donors.

Measured with immunoSEQ multiplex PCR; TCRdb has only the in-frame clones, and not every one. The profile shows 1.5 million to 2.5 million clones, 85% to 95% of them singletons. The source of this sequence is a man aged 18 to 29 in good health. The sample comprised naive CD8+ T cells sorted from blood. This chain uses TRBV5-8 with TRBJ1-2; weak D call: TRBD1 (6 bases). CDR3 sequence (DNA): TGTGCCAGCAGACCAGGGGTAGGCTACACCTTC. Translating gives CASRPGVGYTF. The whole variable domain, filled in from reference TRBV5-8 and TRBJ1-2, reads EAGVTQSPTHLIKTRGQQATLRCSPISGHTSVYWYQQALGLGLQFLLWYDEGEERNRGNFPPRFSGRQFPNYSSELNVNALELEDSALYLCASRPGVGYTFGSGTRLTVV.